The rows below give T cell receptor beta chains drawn from one sample of a study of blood T cell repertoires in COVID-19. TCRdb keeps only in-frame clones here, not all; method: immunoSEQ multiplex PCR. The top ten hold less than 2% of the sample, which has roughly 320,000 clones, roughly nine tenths seen once. The sample taken for sequencing was peripheral blood. The receptors originated from a woman between 25 and 40 years old with COVID-19, enrolled during active disease. Each CDR3 is given with its conserved first and last residue. Not all rows give a size; the values are once, few, many and, for expanded clones, a class.

V gene	J gene	clone size	CDR3 protein
TRBV4-2	TRBJ1-2	NA	CASSQTEGQGVRDYGYTF
TRBV28	TRBJ2-2	NA	CASSPPGGRGTGELFF
TRBV4-2	TRBJ2-7	NA	CASSAGQGAYEQYF
TRBV10-3	TRBJ1-5	once	CANEVFSRVLGQPQHF
TRBV19	TRBJ1-1	few	CASSKQIGNTEAFF
TRBV24-1	TRBJ1-2	NA	CATSDSGQGGYGYTF
TRBV12-3/TRBV12-4	TRBJ1-5	NA	CASSQGSNQPQHF
TRBV2	TRBJ2-7	NA	CAIPGTGMGEQYF
TRBV18	TRBJ1-3	NA	CASSPDRAPGNTIYF
TRBV6-6	TRBJ2-5	NA	CASPKEIQYF
TRBV14	TRBJ1-4	NA	CASSQEAPGLGKLFF
TRBV6-4	TRBJ1-3	NA	CASKESGNTIYF
TRBV29-1	TRBJ2-1	NA	CSVAGHQAEQFF